The present entry profiles one TCR beta chain with its context. No antigen is known for it. The data were produced by immunoSEQ multiplex PCR, yet TCRdb's version contains in-frame clones alone and is incomplete. The sample carries around 140,000 clones, more than 85% recorded once. Germline CDR1 SGHTA, CDR2 FQGNSA. This CDR3 region has 16 residues. Trimming shortened V by 3 bases and J by 1 base, and 15 bases separated the two germline ends. These data originate in a study of T cell responses to AZD1222 COVID-19 vaccine. Notes on the study in general: Donors were largely white British and mainly female; clonal diversity was possibly underestimated. AZD1222 recipients seropositive at baseline numbered only six or seven. Spike-wide vaccine-associated CD4 TCRs dominated at 160-218 and 743-854. Two AZD1222 administrations were followed by greater Spike-specific TCR breadth and depth.

The TCR sequence derives from an adult in good health. The sample was peripheral blood, taken on day 0 of AZD1222 vaccination. V usage is TRBV7-2 and J usage is TRBJ1-1; D is ambiguous. For the CDR3, the DNA is TGTGCCAGCAGCTTTTTCCGGGGAAGTTCGAACACTGAAGCTTTCTTT. It yields the protein CASSFFRGSSNTEAFF. Combining the CDR3 with reference TRBV7-2 and TRBJ1-1 gives the whole variable domain GAGVSQSPSNKVTEKGKDVELRCDPISGHTALYWYRQSLGQGLEFLIYFQGNSAPDKSGLPSDRFSAERTGGSVSTLTIQRTQQEDSAVYLCASSFFRGSSNTEAFFGQGTRLTVV.